The 12 T cell receptor beta chains below come from one sample, sequenced in a study of lymphopenia after photon versus proton radiotherapy. This table comes from immunoSEQ multiplex PCR, and its TCRdb copy is limited to in-frame clones, with some not included. The table records tens of thousands of clones, approximately 93% of them present only once. Sequencing used peripheral blood, obtained from a patient treated with photon-based radiotherapy. Source of these receptors: a woman in her forties or fifties with cholangiocarcinoma.

The gene calls are TRBV5-1 and TRBJ2-3, with a tentative D call TRBD2 (5 bases). V was clipped by 4 bases and J by 1 base, with 16 bases between them. The germline gives CDR1 SGHRS, CDR2 YFSETQ. CDR3 size: 16 residues. The chain's CDR3 is CASSPDPLRGTDTQYF. In nucleotides, the CDR3 is TGCGCCAGCAGCCCGGACCCCCTGCGGGGCACAGATACGCAGTATTTT.

The chain employs TRBV6-5 and TRBJ2-7; the match to TRBD1 covers 7 bases. Trimming took 6 bases from V and 3 from J; bases not matched to a gene: 5. This CDR3 has 13 residues. Germline lookup yields CDR1 MNHEY and CDR2 SVGAGI. DNA of the CDR3: TGTGCCAGCAGCCGACAGGGATTCTACGAGCAGTACTTC. This sequence encodes CASSRQGFYEQYF.

The chain employs TRBV6-5 and TRBJ1-2; 7 positions agree with TRBD1. CDR3 size: 14 residues. V dropped 0 bases and J dropped 7; count of bases not matched to a gene: 5. Germline V gene sequence: CDR1 MNHEY, CDR2 SVGAGI. In DNA, the CDR3 is TGTGCCAGCAGTTACTCGAGCAGGGGGGGTGGCTACACCTTC. Residues: CASSYSSRGGGYTF.

This chain joins TRBV7-9 and TRBJ1-5; a possible D gene is TRBD1 (6 bases). The CDR3 extends over 14 amino acids. Per germline, CDR1 SEHNR and CDR2 FQNEAQ (reference sequence). V dropped 1 base and J dropped 4 bases, with 8 bases sitting between them. The CDR3 sequence: CASSLGQENQPQHF. CDR3 nucleotide sequence: TGTGCCAGCAGCTTAGGACAGGAAAATCAGCCCCAGCATTTT.

This clone appeared a few times. The chain has TRBV30 and TRBJ2-7; 8 bases agree with TRBD1. This CDR3 spans 12 amino acids. CDR1 GTSNPN and CDR2 SVGIG come from the germline V gene (reference sequence). The V and J ends lost 5 bases and 4 bases, in that order; junction bases with no gene match: 4. CDR3 residues: CAWGRQGYEQYF. The DNA for the CDR3 is TGTGCCTGGGGCCGACAGGGGTACGAGCAGTACTTC.

The chain uses TRBV28 and TRBJ1-2; weak D call: TRBD1 (5 bases). Trimming stripped 4 bases from V and 8 bases from J, with 20 bases between. This CDR3 comprises 15 residues. In germline, CDR1 is MDHEN, CDR2 SYDVKM. For the CDR3, the DNA is TGTGCCAGCAGTTCGGACATGACCGCTTTTGACGGCTACACCTTC. Protein product: CASSSDMTAFDGYTF.

The CDR3 is CASSVDRADAEAFF. Here the CDR3 DNA reads TGTGCCAGCAGCGTAGACCGAGCGGACGCGGAAGCTTTCTTT. The chain couples TRBV9 to TRBJ1-1, with D unresolved. Between the trimmed V and J ends, which lost 0 bases and 8 bases, there was a span of 14 bases. Germline CDR1 SGDLS, CDR2 YYNGEE. CDR3 length: 14 residues.

The CDR3 sequence: CASSYRTVNTEAFF. CDR3 DNA: TGTGCCAGCAGCTACCGGACTGTGAACACTGAAGCTTTCTTT. This chain uses TRBV5-5 with TRBJ1-1; no reliable D call. Germline V lookup: CDR1 SGHKS, CDR2 YYEKEE (reference sequence). Trimming pared 3 bases from V and 0 bases from J, leaving 9 bases between. The CDR3 contains 14 residues.

This rearrangement joins TRBV9 to TRBJ1-6, with a possible D match to TRBD1 (6 bases). Trimming shortened V by 0 bases and J by 2 bases, and 12 bases separated the two germline ends. The CDR3 runs 17 residues. Germline V CDR1 and CDR2: SGDLS, YYNGEE. The CDR3 region is CASSVDRGFTYNSPLHF. The CDR3 DNA reads as TGTGCCAGCAGCGTAGATAGGGGGTTCACCTATAATTCACCCCTCCACTTT.

V and J are TRBV19 and TRBJ2-1, with 10 bases fitting TRBD2. This CDR3 contains 16 residues. CDR1 is LNHDA and CDR2 is SQIVND in the germline V gene (reference sequence). With 5 bases clipped from V and 7 bases from J, the junction kept 11 bases outside the gene matches. Here the CDR3 DNA reads TGTGCCAGTAGTGCCCCCTTGCCAGCGGGGGGGAATGAGCAGTTCTTC. Amino acids: CASSAPLPAGGNEQFF. The entire variable domain, with the rest obtained from reference TRBV19 and TRBJ2-1, is as follows: DGGITQSPKYLFRKEGQNVTLSCEQNLNHDAMYWYRQDPGQGLRLIYYSQIVNDFQKGDIAEGYSVSREKKESFPLTVTSAQKNPTAFYLCASSAPLPAGGNEQFFGPGTRLTVL.

The V gene is TRBV5-4, the J gene TRBJ1-4, with TRBD1 as a possible D gene (5 bases). Germline assignment: CDR1 SGHNT and CDR2 YYREEE (reference sequence). Trimming removed 4 bases at V and 7 bases at J, with 11 bases between. The CDR3 covers 13 residues. The CDR3 DNA sequence: TGTGCCAGCAGCCCGAGGGGTTCTGAAAAACTGTTTTTT. Protein: CASSPRGSEKLFF.

CDR3 in amino acids: CASSRGDGYEQYF. The DNA of the CDR3 is TGTGCCAGCAGCAGGGGGGACGGATACGAGCAGTACTTC. V and J are TRBV5-4 and TRBJ2-7; the D gene could be TRBD1 or TRBD2 (6 bases each). Germline CDR1 is SGHNT and CDR2 is YYREEE (reference sequence). The CDR3 consists of 13 residues. The V and J ends lost 4 bases and 4 bases respectively, with 12 bases between them.